The clone carrying this T cell receptor beta chain appeared many times. Antigen: not known. This record belongs to a study of T cells after posttransplantation cyclophosphamide. Assay used: immunoSEQ multiplex PCR; TCRdb lists only in-frame clones, some missing. The sample was found to contain 40,000 to 45,000 clones, and every one recurs. V was trimmed by 2 bases and J by 10 bases, leaving 10 bases between them. CDR3 size: 12 residues. CDR1 MNHNY and CDR2 SVGAGI come from the germline V gene (reference sequence). General study points: Later blood repertoires were often dominated by clones from the donor CD8+ memory compartment.

The TCR originated in a man between 35 and 55 years old in good health, CMV-negative, and a related stem cell transplant donor. Sequencing used PBMCs. This rearrangement joins TRBV6-6 to TRBJ2-3; TRBD2 might be the D (6 bases). In DNA form, the CDR3 reads TGTGCCAGCAGTTACGTTGGGGAGGCGCAGTATTTT. The encoded protein is CASSYVGEAQYF.